One and the same sample provided the 18 T cell receptor beta chains below, sequenced in a study of graft-versus-host responses after intestinal transplantation. These receptors' targets are unknown. Sequencing used immunoSEQ multiplex PCR; TCRdb keeps in-frame clones, though not all of them. The repertoire includes about 120,000 clones, approximately 95% of them detected once, and about 3.3% sits in the top ten. The sequencing used unstimulated CD8+ T cells sorted from spleen or lymph node cells, collected before intestinal transplant. The receptor set was obtained from a human donor who received an intestinal transplant.

For the CDR3, the DNA is TGTGCCAGCAGCAATAGCCGGAGAAGGGAAAAACTGTTTTTT. Its translation: CASSNSRRREKLFF. The chain couples TRBV7-2 to TRBJ1-4; no definite D call. Germline V CDR1 and CDR2: SGHTA, FQGNSA. V was shortened by 5 bases and J by 8 bases, with 15 bases between the two germline ends. The CDR3 loop spans 14 amino acids.

The chain has TRBV7-3 and TRBJ2-5; no clear D. CDR1 is SGHTA, CDR2 FQGTGA, per germline. The germline V and J ends were trimmed by 1 base and 0 bases, with 12 bases remaining between them. This CDR3 contains 16 residues. CDR3 DNA sequence: TGTGCCAGCAGCTTAATAGTGGCGGCCCACCAAGAGACCCAGTACTTC. Protein product: CASSLIVAAHQETQYF.

This chain links TRBV14 with TRBJ1-6; 7 bases fit TRBD1. The germline CDR1 and CDR2 sequences are SGHDN and FVKESK. There are 17 residues in the CDR3. V dropped 0 bases and J dropped 7; count of bases not matched to a gene: 9. The CDR3 reads CASSQEFRDSENSPLHF. The DNA of the CDR3 is TGTGCCAGCAGCCAAGAGTTCCGGGACAGTGAGAATTCACCCCTCCACTTT.

The chain has TRBV28 and TRBJ2-2; TRBD1 is a possible D gene (5 bases). This CDR3 has 15 residues. Germline CDR1 reads MDHEN; CDR2 reads SYDVKM. V gave up 3 bases and J gave up 4 bases, with 12 bases separating them. The CDR3 sequence: CASSLSQGITGELFF. In nucleotides, the CDR3 is TGTGCCAGCAGTTTGTCGCAGGGTATCACCGGGGAGCTGTTTTTT.

The chain couples TRBV10-3 to TRBJ2-1, with D uncertain. V was trimmed by 2 bases and J by 4 bases, leaving 6 bases between them. Germline CDR1 is ENHRY and CDR2 is SYGVKD. CDR3 size: 13 residues. CDR3 amino acids: CAISETLYNEQFF. The CDR3 coding sequence is TGTGCCATCAGTGAGACCCTATACAATGAGCAGTTCTTC.

Notes on this clone: Other DNA sequences from this sample encode an identical CDR3 as well. The chain employs TRBV11-2 and TRBJ2-5; no firm D call. Germline-derived CDR1 and CDR2 are SGHAT and FQNNGV. Trimming took 3 bases from V and 2 from J, leaving 1 base between them. The CDR3 runs 11 residues. In nucleotides, the CDR3 is TGTGCCAGCAGCTTGCAAGAGACCCAGTACTTC. This sequence encodes CASSLQETQYF.

This chain links TRBV13 with TRBJ2-7; 10 nucleotides agree with TRBD2. CDR3 length: 14 residues. Germline CDR1 is PRHDT and CDR2 is FYEKMQ (reference sequence). Losses at the gene ends were 5 bases for V and 2 bases for J; bases not matched to a gene: 3. This chain's CDR3 is CASSTLAGAYEQYF. In nucleotides, the CDR3 is TGTGCCAGCAGCACTCTAGCGGGAGCCTACGAGCAGTACTTC.

The gene calls are TRBV6-5 and TRBJ2-1; TRBD2 agrees at 13 bases. Germline V gives CDR1 MNHEY, CDR2 SVGAGI. This CDR3 contains 14 residues. Trimming cost V 0 bases and J 13 bases; bases outside gene matches: 3. This CDR3 reads CASSYSTSGGNQFF. In DNA form, the CDR3 reads TGTGCCAGCAGTTACTCGACTAGCGGGGGGAACCAGTTCTTC.

J is TRBJ1-1 and V is TRBV7-3, with D tentatively TRBD1 (5 bases). This CDR3 is 13 amino acids long. Germline assignment: CDR1 SGHTA and CDR2 FQGTGA. The V end lost 5 bases, the J end lost 7 bases, and 14 bases lay between the germline ends. The CDR3, as DNA: TGTGCCAGCAGCGGGGGTGAGGGCCATGAAGCTTTCTTT. This translates into CASSGGEGHEAFF.

The chain carries TRBV28 and TRBJ2-1, with 9 bases that match TRBD2. The CDR3 consists of 16 residues. Germline assignment: CDR1 MDHEN and CDR2 SYDVKM. Trimming took 6 bases from V and 1 from J; bases not matched to a gene: 7. The CDR3 coding sequence is TGTGCCAGCAGCCGCCCCGGACTAGCGTCCTACAATGAGCAGTTCTTC. This translates into CASSRPGLASYNEQFF. The full variable domain, completed using reference TRBV28 and TRBJ2-1, is DVKVTQSSRYLVKRTGEKVFLECVQDMDHENMFWYRQDPGLGLRLIYFSYDVKMKEKGDIPEGYSVSREKKERFSLILESASTNQTSMYLCASSRPGLASYNEQFFGPGTRLTVL.

The chain carries TRBV5-6 and TRBJ2-7; D perhaps matches TRBD2 (5 bases). The ends were cut back, 3 bases at V and 4 bases at J, with 14 bases in the middle. The CDR3 runs 14 residues. From germline, CDR1 is SGHDT and CDR2 YYEEEE. The CDR3 is CASSSDSLGYEQYF. CDR3 in DNA: TGTGCCAGCAGCTCGGACTCCTTGGGGTACGAGCAGTACTTC.

This chain connects TRBV28 to TRBJ1-2; TRBD1 is a possible D gene (6 bases). V lost 4 bases and J lost 8, with 14 bases in between. The CDR3 is made up of 13 amino acids. Germline loops: CDR1 MDHEN, CDR2 SYDVKM. CDR3 nucleotide sequence: TGTGCCAGCAGTTCCGGGGATGGGGGCGGCTACACCTTC. This translates into CASSSGDGGGYTF.

This rearrangement joins TRBV27 to TRBJ1-6; TRBD1 matches 10 bases. J gave up 8 bases and V 4 bases, and 5 bases lay outside the gene matches. CDR1 and CDR2 (germline): MNHEY, SMNVEV (reference sequence). This CDR3 comprises 15 residues. The CDR3 spells CASSSMGQGYSPLHF. The CDR3 coding sequence is TGTGCCAGCAGTTCAATGGGACAGGGGTATTCACCCCTCCACTTT.

The rearrangement joins TRBV13 to TRBJ2-5, with D perhaps matching TRBD2 (6 bases). This CDR3 comprises 14 residues. The germline V gene encodes CDR1 PRHDT and CDR2 FYEKMQ (reference sequence). V lost 3 bases and J lost 5, with 13 bases in between. The CDR3 protein is CASSLRGDRETQYF. In DNA form, the CDR3 reads TGTGCCAGCAGCTTGCGGGGAGATAGGGAGACCCAGTACTTC. Combining the CDR3 with reference TRBV13 and TRBJ2-5 gives the whole variable domain AAGVIQSPRHLIKEKRETATLKCYPIPRHDTVYWYQQGPGQDPQFLISFYEKMQSDKGSIPDRFSAQQFSDYHSELNMSSLELGDSALYFCASSLRGDRETQYFGPGTRLLVL.

As regards this clone: The sample holds other DNA sequences that translate to the same CDR3. The chain links TRBV7-9 to TRBJ2-7; the D gene is possibly TRBD1 (6 bases). With 3 bases removed from V and 2 bases from J, the gap between germline ends came to 8 bases. The CDR3 has 13 residues. Germline loops: CDR1 SEHNR, CDR2 FQNEAQ (reference sequence). CDR3 protein: CASSFTGTYEQYF. The DNA for the CDR3 is TGTGCCAGCAGCTTTACAGGGACCTACGAGCAGTACTTC.

The CDR3 protein is CASSSTGNTEAFF. The CDR3 DNA is TGTGCCAGCAGTTCCACGGGGAACACTGAAGCTTTCTTT. This chain links TRBV7-3 with TRBJ1-1; D is unresolved. Germline CDR1 and CDR2: SGHTA and FQGTGA. The CDR3 has 13 amino acids. With 6 bases removed from V and 1 base from J, the gap between germline ends came to 9 bases.

The V call is TRBV7-9, the J call TRBJ1-4; D not certain. CDR3 length: 13 amino acids. The germline gives CDR1 SEHNR, CDR2 FQNEAQ (reference sequence). V dropped 5 bases and J dropped 8 bases, with 12 bases sitting between them. The CDR3, as DNA: TGTGCCAGCAGCCCCCCAGGACCGGAAAAACTGTTTTTT. It yields the protein CASSPPGPEKLFF.

This chain connects TRBV10-2 to TRBJ2-3; 10 nucleotides align to TRBD1. V lost 4 bases and J lost 6; bases outside the gene matches: 7. The CDR3 sequence is 15 residues long. The germline V gene encodes CDR1 WSHSY and CDR2 SAAADI. The CDR3 spells CASSGGTGVADTQYF. CDR3 DNA: TGCGCCAGCAGTGGGGGGACAGGGGTGGCCGATACGCAGTATTTT.